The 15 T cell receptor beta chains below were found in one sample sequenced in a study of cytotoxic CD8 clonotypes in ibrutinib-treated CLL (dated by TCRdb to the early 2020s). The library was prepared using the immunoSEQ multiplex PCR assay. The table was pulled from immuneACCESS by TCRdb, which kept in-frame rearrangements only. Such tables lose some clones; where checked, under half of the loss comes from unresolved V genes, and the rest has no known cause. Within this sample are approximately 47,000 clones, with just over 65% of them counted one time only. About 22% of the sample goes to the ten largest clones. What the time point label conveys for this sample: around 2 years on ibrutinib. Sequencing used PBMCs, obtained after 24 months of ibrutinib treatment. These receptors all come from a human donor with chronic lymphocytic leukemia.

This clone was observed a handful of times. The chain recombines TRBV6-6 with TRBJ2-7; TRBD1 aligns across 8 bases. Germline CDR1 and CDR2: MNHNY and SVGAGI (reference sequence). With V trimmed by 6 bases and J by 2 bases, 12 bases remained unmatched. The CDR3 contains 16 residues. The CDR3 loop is CASSTLHLQGAYEQYF. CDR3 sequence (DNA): TGTGCCAGCAGCACCCTTCACCTACAGGGGGCCTACGAGCAGTACTTC.

This CDR3 is CASSLPAGSTDTQYF. CDR3 DNA sequence: TGTGCCAGCAGCTTACCAGCGGGGAGCACAGATACGCAGTATTTT. The chain has TRBV7-2 and TRBJ2-3; 7 bases map to TRBD2. The CDR3 sequence is 15 residues long. The germline V gene has CDR1 SGHTA and CDR2 FQGNSA. Trimming at V came to 2 bases and at J to 0 bases, leaving 2 bases not matched to a gene.

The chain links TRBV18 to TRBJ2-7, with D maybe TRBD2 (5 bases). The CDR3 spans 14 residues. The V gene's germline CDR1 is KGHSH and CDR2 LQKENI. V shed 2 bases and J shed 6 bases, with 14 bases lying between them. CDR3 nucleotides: TGTGCCAGCTCACCAATACTAGGAGGAGGCGAGCAGTACTTC. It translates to CASSPILGGGEQYF.

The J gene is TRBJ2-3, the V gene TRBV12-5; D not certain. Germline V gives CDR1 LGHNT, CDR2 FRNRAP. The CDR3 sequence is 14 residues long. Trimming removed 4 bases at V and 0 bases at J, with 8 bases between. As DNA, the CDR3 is TGTGCTAGTGGTTCGACGGGTAGCACAGATACGCAGTATTTT. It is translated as CASGSTGSTDTQYF.

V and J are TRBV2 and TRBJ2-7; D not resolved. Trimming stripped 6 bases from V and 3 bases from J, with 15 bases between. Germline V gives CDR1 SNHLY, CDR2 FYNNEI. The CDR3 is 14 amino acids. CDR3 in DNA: TGTGCCAGCAGAGCTCCGGTGGGGTTCTACGAGCAGTACTTC. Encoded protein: CASRAPVGFYEQYF. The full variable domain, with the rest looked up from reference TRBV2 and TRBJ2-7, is EPEVTQTPSHQVTQMGQEVILRCVPISNHLYFYWYRQILGQKVEFLVSFYNNEISEKSEIFDDQFSVERPDGSNFTLKIRSTKLEDSAMYFCASRAPVGFYEQYFGPGTRLTVT.

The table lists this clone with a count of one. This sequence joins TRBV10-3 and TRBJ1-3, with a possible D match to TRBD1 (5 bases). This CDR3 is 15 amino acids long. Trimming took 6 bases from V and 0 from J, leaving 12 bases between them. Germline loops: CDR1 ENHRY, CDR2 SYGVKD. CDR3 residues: CAIRGAGTSGNTIYF. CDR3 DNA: TGTGCCATCAGGGGAGCCGGGACCTCTGGAAACACCATATATTTT.

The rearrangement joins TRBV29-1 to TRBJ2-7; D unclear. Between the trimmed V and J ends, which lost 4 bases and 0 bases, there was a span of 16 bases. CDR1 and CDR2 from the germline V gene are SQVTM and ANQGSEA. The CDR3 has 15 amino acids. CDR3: CSVGSRAQSSYEQYF. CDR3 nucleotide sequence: TGCAGCGTTGGGAGTCGGGCCCAAAGCTCCTACGAGCAGTACTTC.

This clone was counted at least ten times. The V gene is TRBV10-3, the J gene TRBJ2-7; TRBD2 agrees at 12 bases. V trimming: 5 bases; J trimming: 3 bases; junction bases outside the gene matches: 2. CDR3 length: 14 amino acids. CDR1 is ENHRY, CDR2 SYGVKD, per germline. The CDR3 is CAISLAGGLYEQYF. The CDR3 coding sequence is TGTGCCATCAGTCTAGCGGGGGGGCTCTACGAGCAGTACTTC.

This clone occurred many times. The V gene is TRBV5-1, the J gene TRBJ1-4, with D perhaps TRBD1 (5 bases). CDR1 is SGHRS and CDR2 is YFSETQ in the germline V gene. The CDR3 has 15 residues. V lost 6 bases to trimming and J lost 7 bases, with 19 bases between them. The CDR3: CASTRERGASEKLFF. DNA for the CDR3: TGCGCCAGCACCAGGGAACGAGGAGCTAGTGAAAAACTGTTTTTT. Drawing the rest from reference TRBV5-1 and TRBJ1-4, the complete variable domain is KAGVTQTPRYLIKTRGQQVTLSCSPISGHRSVSWYQQTPGQGLQFLFEYFSETQRNKGNFPGRFSGRQFSNSRSEMNVSTLELGDSALYLCASTRERGASEKLFFGSGTQLSVL.

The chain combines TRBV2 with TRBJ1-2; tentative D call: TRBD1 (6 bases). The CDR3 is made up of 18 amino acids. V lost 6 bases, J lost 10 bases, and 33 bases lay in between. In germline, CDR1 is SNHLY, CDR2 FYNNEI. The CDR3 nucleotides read TGTGCCAGCAGGTTCAGTGGGGACACTACAACCATCGGGCCATACTACACCTTC. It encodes CASRFSGDTTTIGPYYTF.

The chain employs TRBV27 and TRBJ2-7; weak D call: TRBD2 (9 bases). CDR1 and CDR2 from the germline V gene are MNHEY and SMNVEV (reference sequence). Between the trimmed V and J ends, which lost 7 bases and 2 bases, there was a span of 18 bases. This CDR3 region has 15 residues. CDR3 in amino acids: CASTSGDRITYEQYF. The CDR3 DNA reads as TGTGCCAGCACTAGCGGGGACAGGATAACCTACGAGCAGTACTTC.

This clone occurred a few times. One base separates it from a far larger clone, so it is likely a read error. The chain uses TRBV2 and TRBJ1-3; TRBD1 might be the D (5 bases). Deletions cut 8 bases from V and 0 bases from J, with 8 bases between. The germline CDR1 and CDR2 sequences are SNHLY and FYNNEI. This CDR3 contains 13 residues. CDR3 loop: CASSRDSGNTIYF. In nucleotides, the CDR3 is TGTGCCAGCTCCAGGGACTCTGGAAACACCATATATTTT.

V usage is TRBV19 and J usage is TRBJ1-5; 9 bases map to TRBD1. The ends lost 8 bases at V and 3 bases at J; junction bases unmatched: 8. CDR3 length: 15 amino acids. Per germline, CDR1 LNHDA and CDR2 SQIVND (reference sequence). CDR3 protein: CASRSRTGVNQPQHF. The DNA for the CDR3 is TGTGCCAGTCGCTCACGGACAGGGGTCAATCAGCCCCAGCATTTT.

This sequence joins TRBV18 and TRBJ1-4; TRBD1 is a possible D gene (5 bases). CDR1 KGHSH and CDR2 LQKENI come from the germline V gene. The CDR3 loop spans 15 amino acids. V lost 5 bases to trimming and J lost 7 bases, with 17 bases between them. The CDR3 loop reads CASSIRGASSEKLFF. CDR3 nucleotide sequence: TGTGCCAGCTCAATACGGGGCGCATCAAGTGAAAAACTGTTTTTT. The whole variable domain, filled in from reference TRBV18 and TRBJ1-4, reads NAGVMQNPRHLVRRRGQEARLRCSPMKGHSHVYWYRQLPEEGLKFMVYLQKENIIDESGMPKERFSAEFPKEGPSILRIQQVVRGDSAAYFCASSIRGASSEKLFFGSGTQLSVL.

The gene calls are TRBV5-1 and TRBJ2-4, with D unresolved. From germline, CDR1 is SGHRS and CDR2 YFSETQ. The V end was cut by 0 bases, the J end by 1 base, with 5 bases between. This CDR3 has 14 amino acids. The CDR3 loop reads CASSLETAKNIQYF. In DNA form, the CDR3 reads TGCGCCAGCAGCTTGGAGACGGCCAAAAACATTCAGTACTTC.